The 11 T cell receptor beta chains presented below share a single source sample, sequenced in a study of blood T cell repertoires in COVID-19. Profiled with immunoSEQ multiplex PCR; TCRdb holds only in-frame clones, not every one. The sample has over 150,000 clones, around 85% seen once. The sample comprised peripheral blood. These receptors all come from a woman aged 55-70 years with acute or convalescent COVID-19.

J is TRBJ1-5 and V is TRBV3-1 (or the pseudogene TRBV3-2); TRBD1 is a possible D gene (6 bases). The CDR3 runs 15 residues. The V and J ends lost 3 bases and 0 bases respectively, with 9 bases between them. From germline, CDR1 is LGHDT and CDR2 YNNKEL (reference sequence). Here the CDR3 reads CASSQGHYSNQPQHF. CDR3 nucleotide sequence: TGTGCCAGCAGCCAGGGACACTATAGCAATCAGCCCCAGCATTTT.

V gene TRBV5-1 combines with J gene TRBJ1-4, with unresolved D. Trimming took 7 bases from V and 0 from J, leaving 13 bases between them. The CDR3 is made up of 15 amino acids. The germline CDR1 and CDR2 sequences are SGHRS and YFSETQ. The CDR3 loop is CASRESVATNEKLFF. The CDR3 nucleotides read TGCGCCAGCCGGGAGAGCGTAGCAACTAATGAAAAACTGTTTTTT.

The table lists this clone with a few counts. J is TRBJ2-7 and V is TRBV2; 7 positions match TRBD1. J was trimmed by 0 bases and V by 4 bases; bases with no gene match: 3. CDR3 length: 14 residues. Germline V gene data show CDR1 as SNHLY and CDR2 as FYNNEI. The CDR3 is CASSAGTVSYEQYF. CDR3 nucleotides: TGTGCCAGCAGTGCCGGGACAGTCTCCTACGAGCAGTACTTC.

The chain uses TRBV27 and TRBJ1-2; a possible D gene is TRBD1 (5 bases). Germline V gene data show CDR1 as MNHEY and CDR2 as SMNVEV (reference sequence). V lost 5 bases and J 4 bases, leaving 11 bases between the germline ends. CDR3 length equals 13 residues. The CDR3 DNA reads TGTGCCAGCAGTCCCCGCCAGGGCTATGGCTACACCTTC. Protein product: CASSPRQGYGYTF.

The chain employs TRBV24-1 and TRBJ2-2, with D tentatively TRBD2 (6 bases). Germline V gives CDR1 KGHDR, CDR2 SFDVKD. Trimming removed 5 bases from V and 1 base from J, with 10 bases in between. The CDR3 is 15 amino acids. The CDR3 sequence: CATSAPRGNTGELFF. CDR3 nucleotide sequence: TGTGCCACCAGTGCCCCGCGGGGGAACACCGGGGAGCTGTTTTTT.

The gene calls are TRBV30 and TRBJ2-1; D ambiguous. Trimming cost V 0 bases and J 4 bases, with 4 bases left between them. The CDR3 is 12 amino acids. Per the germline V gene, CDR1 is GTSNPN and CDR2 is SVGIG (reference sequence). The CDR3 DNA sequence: TGTGCCTGGAGTGTACTGTACAATGAGCAGTTCTTC. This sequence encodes CAWSVLYNEQFF.

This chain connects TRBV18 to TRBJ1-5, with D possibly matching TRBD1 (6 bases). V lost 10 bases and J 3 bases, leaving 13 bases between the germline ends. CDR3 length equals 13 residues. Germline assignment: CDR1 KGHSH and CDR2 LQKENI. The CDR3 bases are TGTGCCACCCAAGGGGGTAACAATCAGCCCCAGCATTTT. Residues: CATQGGNNQPQHF. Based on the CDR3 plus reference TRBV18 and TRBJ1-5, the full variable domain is NAGVMQNPRHLVRRRGQEARLRCSPMKGHSHVYWYRQLPEEGLKFMVYLQKENIIDESGMPKERFSAEFPKEGPSILRIQQVVRGDSAAYFCATQGGNNQPQHFGDGTRLSIL.

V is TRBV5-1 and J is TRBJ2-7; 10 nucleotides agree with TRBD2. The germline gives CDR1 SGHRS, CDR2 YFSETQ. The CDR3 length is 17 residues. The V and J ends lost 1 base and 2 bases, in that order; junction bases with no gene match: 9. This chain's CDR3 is CASSLSLGSGGAYEQYF. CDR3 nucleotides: TGCGCCAGCAGCTTGTCCCTCGGCAGCGGGGGGGCCTACGAGCAGTACTTC.

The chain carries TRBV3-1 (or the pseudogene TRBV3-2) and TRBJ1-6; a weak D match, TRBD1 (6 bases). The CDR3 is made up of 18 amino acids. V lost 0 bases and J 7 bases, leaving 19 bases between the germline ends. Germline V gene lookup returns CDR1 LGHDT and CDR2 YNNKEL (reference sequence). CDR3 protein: CASSQEPSTGRGNSPLHF. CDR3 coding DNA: TGTGCCAGCAGCCAAGAGCCTTCGACAGGTAGGGGAAATTCACCCCTCCACTTT.

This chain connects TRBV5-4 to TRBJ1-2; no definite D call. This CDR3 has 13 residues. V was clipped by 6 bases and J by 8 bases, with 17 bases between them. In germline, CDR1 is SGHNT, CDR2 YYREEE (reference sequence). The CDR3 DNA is TGTGCCAGCACCGCCTCCGGGAGAGAAGGCTACACCTTC. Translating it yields CASTASGREGYTF.

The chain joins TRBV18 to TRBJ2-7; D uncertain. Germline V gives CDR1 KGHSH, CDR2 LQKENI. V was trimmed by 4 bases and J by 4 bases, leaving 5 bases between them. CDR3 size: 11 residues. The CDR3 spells CASSLRYEQYF. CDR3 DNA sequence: TGTGCCAGCTCACTCCGGTACGAGCAGTACTTC. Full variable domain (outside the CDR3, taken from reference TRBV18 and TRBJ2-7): NAGVMQNPRHLVRRRGQEARLRCSPMKGHSHVYWYRQLPEEGLKFMVYLQKENIIDESGMPKERFSAEFPKEGPSILRIQQVVRGDSAAYFCASSLRYEQYFGPGTRLTVT.